Below, one T cell receptor beta chain is given with its context. What it binds is unknown. Germline loops: CDR1 MRHNA, CDR2 SNTAGT. Trimming at V came to 9 bases and at J to 3 bases, leaving 6 bases not matched to a gene. The CDR3 has 13 residues. This sample is drawn from a study of shared clonotypes between healthy human individuals. The wider study: The plates for each donor numbered three CD4 naive, three CD4 memory, two CD8 naive and one CD8 memory.

In the sorted-subset replicate PCRs, 200 ng DNA, 25,000 to 30,000 T cell genomes, was used. The data were produced by immunoSEQ multiplex PCR, yet TCRdb's version contains in-frame clones alone and is incomplete. This table holds 1,500,000 or so clones, more than 95% found once. Whole-study findings and limits: Only blood samples were collected, and tissue repertoires likely differ. Sharing across several donors was seen in roughly 5% of naive CD4 clonotypes.

V is TRBV6-4 and J is TRBJ2-3; TRBD2 matches 7 bases. Material: naive CD4+ T cells sorted from blood. The subset here: CD45RA+ positively selected. The clonotype was recovered from a young man in good health. CDR3 sequence: CASGSGGTDTQYF. DNA of the CDR3: TGTGCCAGTGGATCGGGGGGAACAGATACGCAGTATTTT.